This is a list of T cell receptor beta chains from one sample in a study of cytomegalovirus exposure and HLA in healthy donors. Measured with immunoSEQ multiplex PCR; TCRdb has only the in-frame clones, and not every one. The data hold approximately 170,000 clones, with approximately 75% observed a single time. Sequenced input: PBMCs. These receptors were collected from a man younger than 40 in good health and CMV-seropositive. The CDR3 runs from the conserved cysteine through the conserved F or W. D genes are given only for firm matches. Not every row has a clone size; where given, it reads once, few, many or a size class.

v_gene	j_gene	d_gene	abundance	len	CDR3nt	CDR3aa
TRBV10-3	TRBJ1-5	NA	NA	15	TGTGCCATCAGTGAGTCGGGGGGAGGCCTTCAGCCCCAGCATTTT	CAISESGGGLQPQHF
TRBV7-9	TRBJ2-3	NA	NA	13	TGTGCCAGCAGCCCGGTAGCGACAGATACGCAGTATTTT	CASSPVATDTQYF
TRBV28	TRBJ2-3	TRBD2	NA	14	TGTGCCTCTTCCCGCGGGGGAAACACAGATACGCAGTATTTT	CASSRGGNTDTQYF
TRBV7-9	TRBJ2-1	TRBD2	NA	16	TGTGCCAGCAGCCGATCCCTCGGGGGGAAGTACAATGAGCAGTTCTTC	CASSRSLGGKYNEQFF
TRBV7-9	TRBJ1-3	TRBD1	NA	13	TGTGCCAGCAGCCCAGGGGGCGGAAACACCATATATTTT	CASSPGGGNTIYF
TRBV30	TRBJ2-2	NA	NA	15	TGTGCCACGACTCCCGGGACTTTAAACACCGGGGAGCTGTTTTTT	CATTPGTLNTGELFF
TRBV5-1	TRBJ2-2	NA	NA	15	TGCGCCAGCAGGTATGGACTATCTAACACCGGGGAGCTGTTTTTT	CASRYGLSNTGELFF
TRBV11-2	TRBJ1-2	NA	few	12	TGTGCCAGCAGTAAAGCCGGAGGTGGCTACACCTTC	CASSKAGGGYTF
TRBV5-4	TRBJ2-2	TRBD1	NA	16	TGTGCCAGCAGCTTGCCGGGACAGTTGAACACCGGGGAGCTGTTTTTT	CASSLPGQLNTGELFF
TRBV30	TRBJ2-4	TRBD2	NA	12	TGTGCCTGGAAGCAGGGAGGGGACATTCAGTACTTC	CAWKQGGDIQYF
TRBV29-1	TRBJ2-3	TRBD2	NA	15	TGCAGCGTTGAGATGGCGGGAGGGCGGGGAGATACGCAGTATTTT	CSVEMAGGRGDTQYF
TRBV18	TRBJ1-1	NA	NA	14	TGTGCCAGCTCACCACCACAGAAAACCACTGAAGCTTTCTTT	CASSPPQKTTEAFF
TRBV7-9	TRBJ1-1	TRBD1	NA	14	TGTGCCAGCAGCCCCCGGGACAGAAACACTGAAGCTTTCTTT	CASSPRDRNTEAFF
TRBV11-3	TRBJ1-5	NA	NA	14	TGTGCCAGCAGCTTGGGGGCAGGGTTGGGGCCCCAGCATTTT	CASSLGAGLGPQHF